This T cell receptor (beta chain) derives from a study of blood T cell repertoires in COVID-19. For the study at large: Sample material is recorded as cDNA or gDNA derived from T cells, B-cell-depleted T cells, or PBMCs.

The table came from immunoSEQ multiplex PCR; TCRdb's copy has only in-frame clones and leaves some out. The table has around 340,000 clones, approximately 86% seen once. Germline V gene lookup returns CDR1 SGHRS and CDR2 YFSETQ. With 2 bases removed from V and 4 bases from J, the gap between germline ends came to 12 bases. The CDR3 is made up of 14 amino acids. This clonotype originated in a woman between 40 and 55 years old with acute COVID-19. The chain joins TRBV5-1 to TRBJ1-1; TRBD1 is a possible D gene (6 bases). The source material was PBMCs or T cells enriched from blood (not recorded which). This chain's CDR3 is CASSLQGPPTEAFF. Here the CDR3 DNA reads TGCGCCAGCAGCTTACAGGGACCCCCCACTGAAGCTTTCTTT.